This T cell receptor (beta chain) was sequenced during a study of blood T cell repertoires in COVID-19. As for the study in general: Researchers got acute and convalescent COVID-19 samples from the United States, Italy and Spain. PBMCs, B-cell-depleted T cells, or T cells provided the cDNA or gDNA that made up the material.

CDR3 size: 16 residues. The germline V gene has CDR1 SGHRS and CDR2 YFSETQ. V shed 2 bases and J shed 3 bases, with 16 bases lying between them. Original handling: How many nucleated cells were present was estimated from reference gene primer amplification. TCRdb's copy holds only in-frame clones and misses some; the assay was immunoSEQ multiplex PCR. From that table come the V and J calls and clone size; the DNA was used to work out D and trimming. The sample contains 110,000 or so clones, 70% to 90% of which appear only once. In its sample, this clone was seen a few times. This chain connects TRBV5-1 to TRBJ2-3, with D possibly being TRBD2 (5 bases). The sample taken for sequencing was peripheral blood. This TCR derives from a man in his forties or fifties with acute or convalescent COVID-19. CDR3 sequence reads: CASSLAATGYTDTQYF. CDR3 DNA: TGCGCCAGCAGCTTAGCGGCAACTGGGTATACAGATACGCAGTATTTT.